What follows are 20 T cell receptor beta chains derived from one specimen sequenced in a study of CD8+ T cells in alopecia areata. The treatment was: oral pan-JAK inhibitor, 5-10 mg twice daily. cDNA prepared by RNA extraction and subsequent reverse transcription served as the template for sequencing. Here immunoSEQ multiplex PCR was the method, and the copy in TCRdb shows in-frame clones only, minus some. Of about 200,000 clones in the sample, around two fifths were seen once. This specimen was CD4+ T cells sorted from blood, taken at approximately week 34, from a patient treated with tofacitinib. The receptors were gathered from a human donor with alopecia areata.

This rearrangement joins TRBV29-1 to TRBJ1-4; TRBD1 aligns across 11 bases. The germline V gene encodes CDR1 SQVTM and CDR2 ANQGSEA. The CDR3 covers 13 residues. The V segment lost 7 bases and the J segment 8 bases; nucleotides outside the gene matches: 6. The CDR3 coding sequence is TGCAGCGCTAGGACAGGGGGCGAAGAAAAACTGTTTTTT. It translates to CSARTGGEEKLFF. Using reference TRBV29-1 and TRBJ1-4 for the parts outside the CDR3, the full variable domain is SAVISQKPSRDICQRGTSLTIQCQVDSQVTMMFWYRQQPGQSLTLIATANQGSEATYESGFVIDKFPISRPNLTFSTLTVSNMSPEDSSIYLCSARTGGEEKLFFGSGTQLSVL.

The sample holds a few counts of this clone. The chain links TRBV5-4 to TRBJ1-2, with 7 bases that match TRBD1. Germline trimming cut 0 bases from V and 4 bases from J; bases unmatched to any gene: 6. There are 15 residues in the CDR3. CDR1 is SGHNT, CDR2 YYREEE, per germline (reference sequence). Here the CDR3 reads CASSLDRGAGYGYTF. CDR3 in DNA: TGTGCCAGCAGCTTGGACAGGGGAGCGGGCTATGGCTACACCTTC.

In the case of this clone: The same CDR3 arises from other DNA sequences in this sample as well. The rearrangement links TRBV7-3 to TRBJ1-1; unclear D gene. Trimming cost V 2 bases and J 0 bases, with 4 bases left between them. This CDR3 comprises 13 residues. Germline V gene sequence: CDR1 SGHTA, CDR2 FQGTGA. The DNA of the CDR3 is TGTGCCAGCAGCTTAGGTATGAACACTGAAGCTTTCTTT. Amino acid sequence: CASSLGMNTEAFF.

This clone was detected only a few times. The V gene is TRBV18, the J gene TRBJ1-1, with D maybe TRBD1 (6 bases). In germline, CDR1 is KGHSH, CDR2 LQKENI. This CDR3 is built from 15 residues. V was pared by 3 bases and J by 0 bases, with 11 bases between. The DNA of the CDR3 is TGTGCCAGCTCACCCCGACAGGTAGTGAACACTGAAGCTTTCTTT. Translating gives CASSPRQVVNTEAFF.

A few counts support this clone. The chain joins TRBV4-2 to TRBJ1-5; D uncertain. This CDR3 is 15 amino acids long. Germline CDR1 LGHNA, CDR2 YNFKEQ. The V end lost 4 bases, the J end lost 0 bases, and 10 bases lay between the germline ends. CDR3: CASSPQSGSNQPQHF. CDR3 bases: TGTGCCAGCAGCCCCCAGTCGGGTAGCAATCAGCCCCAGCATTTT.

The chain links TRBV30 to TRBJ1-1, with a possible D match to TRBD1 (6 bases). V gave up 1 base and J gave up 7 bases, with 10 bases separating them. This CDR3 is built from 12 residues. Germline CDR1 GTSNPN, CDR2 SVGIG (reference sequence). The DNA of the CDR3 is TGTGCCTGGAGTGAACAGGGTGGTGAAGCTTTCTTT. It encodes CAWSEQGGEAFF.

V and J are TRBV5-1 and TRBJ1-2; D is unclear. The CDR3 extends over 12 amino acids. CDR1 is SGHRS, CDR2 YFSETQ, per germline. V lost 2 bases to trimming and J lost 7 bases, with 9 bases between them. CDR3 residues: CASSFDRGGYTF. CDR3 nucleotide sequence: TGCGCCAGCAGCTTCGATCGAGGTGGCTACACCTTC.

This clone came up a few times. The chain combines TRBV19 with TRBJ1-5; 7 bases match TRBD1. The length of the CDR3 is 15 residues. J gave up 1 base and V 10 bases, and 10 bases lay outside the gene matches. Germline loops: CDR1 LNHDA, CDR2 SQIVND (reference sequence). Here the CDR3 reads CATKFSDRSNQPQHF. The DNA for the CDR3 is TGTGCCACCAAGTTCTCGGACAGGAGCAATCAGCCCCAGCATTTT.

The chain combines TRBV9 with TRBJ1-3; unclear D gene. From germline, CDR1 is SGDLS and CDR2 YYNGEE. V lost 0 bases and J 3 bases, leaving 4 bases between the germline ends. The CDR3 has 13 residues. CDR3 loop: CASSVAGGNTIYF. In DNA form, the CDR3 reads TGTGCCAGCAGCGTAGCGGGTGGAAACACCATATATTTT.

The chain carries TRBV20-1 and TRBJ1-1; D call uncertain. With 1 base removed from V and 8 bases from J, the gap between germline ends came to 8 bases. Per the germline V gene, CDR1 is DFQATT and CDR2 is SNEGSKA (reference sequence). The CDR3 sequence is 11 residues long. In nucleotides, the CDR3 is TGCAGTGCTAGAGTTCACGGGGAAGCTTTCTTT. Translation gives CSARVHGEAFF.

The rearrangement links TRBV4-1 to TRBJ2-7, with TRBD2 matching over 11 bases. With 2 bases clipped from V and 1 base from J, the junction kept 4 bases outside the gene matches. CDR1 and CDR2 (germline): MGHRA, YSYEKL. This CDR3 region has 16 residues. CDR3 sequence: CASSQFIAGGSYEQYF. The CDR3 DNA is TGCGCCAGCAGCCAATTTATAGCGGGAGGGTCCTACGAGCAGTACTTC.

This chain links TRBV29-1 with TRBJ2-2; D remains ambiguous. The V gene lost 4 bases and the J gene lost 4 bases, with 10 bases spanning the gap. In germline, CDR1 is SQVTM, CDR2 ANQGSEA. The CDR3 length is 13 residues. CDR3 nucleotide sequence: TGCAGCGTTGGAGGTTTAAGCACCGGGGAGCTGTTTTTT. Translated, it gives CSVGGLSTGELFF.

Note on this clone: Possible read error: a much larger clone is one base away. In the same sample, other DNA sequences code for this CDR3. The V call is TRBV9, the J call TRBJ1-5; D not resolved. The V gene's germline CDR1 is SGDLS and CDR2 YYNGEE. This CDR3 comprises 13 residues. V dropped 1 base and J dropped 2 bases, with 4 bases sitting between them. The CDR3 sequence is CASSVQGNQPQHF. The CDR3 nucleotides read TGTGCCAGCAGCGTACAGGGCAATCAGCCCCAGCATTTT.

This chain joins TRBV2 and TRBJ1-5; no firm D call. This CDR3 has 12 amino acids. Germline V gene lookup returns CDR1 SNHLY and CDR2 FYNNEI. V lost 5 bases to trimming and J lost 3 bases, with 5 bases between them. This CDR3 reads CASSPNNQPQHF. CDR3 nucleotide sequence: TGTGCCAGCAGTCCAAACAATCAGCCCCAGCATTTT.

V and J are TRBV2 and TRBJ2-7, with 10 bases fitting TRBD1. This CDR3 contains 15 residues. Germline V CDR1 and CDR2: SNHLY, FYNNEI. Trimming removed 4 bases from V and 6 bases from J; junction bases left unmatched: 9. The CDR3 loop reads CASSGPGQGLFEQYF. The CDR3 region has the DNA TGTGCCAGCAGTGGACCGGGACAGGGGCTTTTCGAGCAGTACTTC.

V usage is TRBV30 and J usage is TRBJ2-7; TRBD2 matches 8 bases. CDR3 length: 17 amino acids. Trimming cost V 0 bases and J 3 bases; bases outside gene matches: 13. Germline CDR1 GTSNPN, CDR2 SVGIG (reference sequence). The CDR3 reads CAWSVEGLRGGRYEQYF. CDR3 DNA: TGTGCCTGGAGTGTGGAGGGCCTTCGGGGGGGCCGCTACGAGCAGTACTTC.

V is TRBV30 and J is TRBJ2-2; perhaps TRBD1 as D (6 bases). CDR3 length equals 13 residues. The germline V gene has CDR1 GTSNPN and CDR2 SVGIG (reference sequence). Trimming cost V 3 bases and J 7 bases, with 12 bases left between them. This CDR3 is CAWSQLGGGELFF. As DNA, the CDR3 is TGTGCCTGGAGCCAACTAGGGGGCGGGGAGCTGTTTTTT. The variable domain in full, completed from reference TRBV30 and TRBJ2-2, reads SQTIHQWPATLVQPVGSPLSLECTVEGTSNPNLYWYRQAAGRGLQLLFYSVGIGQISSEVPQNLSASRPQDRQFILSSKKLLLSDSGFYLCAWSQLGGGELFFGEGSRLTVL.

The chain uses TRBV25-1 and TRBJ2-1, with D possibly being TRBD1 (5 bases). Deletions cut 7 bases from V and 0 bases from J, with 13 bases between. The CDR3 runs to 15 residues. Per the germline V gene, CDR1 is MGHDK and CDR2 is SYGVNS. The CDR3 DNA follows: TGTGCCAGCACGCGCCCCGGACACTCCTACAATGAGCAGTTCTTC. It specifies CASTRPGHSYNEQFF.

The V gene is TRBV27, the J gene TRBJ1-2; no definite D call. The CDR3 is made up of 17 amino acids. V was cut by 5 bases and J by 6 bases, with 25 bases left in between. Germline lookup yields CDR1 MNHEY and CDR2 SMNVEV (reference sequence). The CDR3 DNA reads TGTGCCAGCAGTCCAAACTACGCCGGCTGGACGGTCGATGGCTACACCTTC. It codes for CASSPNYAGWTVDGYTF.

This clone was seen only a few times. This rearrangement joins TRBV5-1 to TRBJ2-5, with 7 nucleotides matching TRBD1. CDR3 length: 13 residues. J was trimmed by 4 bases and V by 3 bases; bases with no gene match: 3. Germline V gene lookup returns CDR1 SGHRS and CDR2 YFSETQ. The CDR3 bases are TGCGCCAGCAGCTGGGACAGAACAGAGACCCAGTACTTC. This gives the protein CASSWDRTETQYF. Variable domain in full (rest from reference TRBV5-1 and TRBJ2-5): KAGVTQTPRYLIKTRGQQVTLSCSPISGHRSVSWYQQTPGQGLQFLFEYFSETQRNKGNFPGRFSGRQFSNSRSEMNVSTLELGDSALYLCASSWDRTETQYFGPGTRLLVL.